This TCR beta chain was recovered during a study of neoadjuvant nivolumab and ipilimumab in lung cancer. Study observations and caveats: From pretherapy to surgery, tumor richness and clonality rose with dual therapy. Only a single major-pathologic-response sample was available for clonality analysis. Resected tumors had greater TCR richness and clonality than uninvolved lung. A small number of samples were TCR sequenced.

Concerning this clone itself: The target antigen is unknown.

CDR1 and CDR2 (germline): SEHNR, FQNEAQ (reference sequence). This CDR3 contains 18 residues. V was shortened by 1 base and J by 5 bases, with 23 bases between the two germline ends. Assay: immunoSEQ multiplex PCR; the TCRdb copy retains only in-frame clones and omits some. The sample lists roughly 30,000 clones; about nine tenths were seen once. The starting material was peripheral blood, obtained after neoadjuvant nivolumab, alone or with ipilimumab, at or shortly before surgery. The receptor comes from an adult with non-small cell lung cancer. This sequence joins TRBV7-9 and TRBJ1-1, with D possibly TRBD1 on 5 matching bases. The chain's CDR3 is CASSLVGVGDSVWTEAFF. The CDR3, as DNA: TGTGCCAGCAGCTTAGTGGGGGTAGGGGATTCGGTATGGACTGAAGCTTTCTTT. Complete variable domain (other parts from reference TRBV7-9 and TRBJ1-1): DTGVSQNPRHKITKRGQNVTFRCDPISEHNRLYWYRQTLGQGPEFLTYFQNEAQLEKSRLLSDRFSAERPKGSFSTLEIQRTEQGDSAMYLCASSLVGVGDSVWTEAFFGQGTRLTVV.